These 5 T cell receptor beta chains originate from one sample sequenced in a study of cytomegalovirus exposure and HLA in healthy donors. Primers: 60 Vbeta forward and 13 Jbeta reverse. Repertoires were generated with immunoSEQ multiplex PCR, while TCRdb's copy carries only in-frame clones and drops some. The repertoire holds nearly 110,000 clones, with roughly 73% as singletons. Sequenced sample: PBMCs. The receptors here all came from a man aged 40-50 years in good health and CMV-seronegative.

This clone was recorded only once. CDR3 sequence: CASKQGASNQPQHF. CDR3 in DNA: TGTGCCAGCAAACAGGGGGCGAGCAATCAGCCCCAGCATTTT. V usage is TRBV6-5 and J usage is TRBJ1-5, with 9 bases identical to TRBD1. With 7 bases clipped from V and 1 base from J, the junction kept 2 bases outside the gene matches. This CDR3 has 14 residues. Germline V gene sequence: CDR1 MNHEY, CDR2 SVGAGI.

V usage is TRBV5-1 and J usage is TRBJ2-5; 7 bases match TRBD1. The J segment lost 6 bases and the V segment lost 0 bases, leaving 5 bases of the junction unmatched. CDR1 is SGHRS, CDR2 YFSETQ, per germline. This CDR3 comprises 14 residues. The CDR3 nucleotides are TGCGCCAGCAGCTTGGGACAGGGTCTGCAGACCCAGTACTTC. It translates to CASSLGQGLQTQYF. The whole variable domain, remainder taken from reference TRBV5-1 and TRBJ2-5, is KAGVTQTPRYLIKTRGQQVTLSCSPISGHRSVSWYQQTPGQGLQFLFEYFSETQRNKGNFPGRFSGRQFSNSRSEMNVSTLELGDSALYLCASSLGQGLQTQYFGPGTRLLVL.

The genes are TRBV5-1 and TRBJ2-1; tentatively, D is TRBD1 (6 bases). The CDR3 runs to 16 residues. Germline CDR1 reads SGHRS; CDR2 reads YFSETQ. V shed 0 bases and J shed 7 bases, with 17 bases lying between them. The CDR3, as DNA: TGCGCCAGCAGCTTGGGTTCGGCAGGGGTTGTGAATGAGCAGTTCTTC. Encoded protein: CASSLGSAGVVNEQFF.

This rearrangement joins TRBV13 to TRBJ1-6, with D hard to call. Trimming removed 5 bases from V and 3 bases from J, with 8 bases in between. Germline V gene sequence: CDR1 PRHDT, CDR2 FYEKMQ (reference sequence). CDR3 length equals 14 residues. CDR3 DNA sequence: TGTGCCAGCAGCCTATCTCTCTATAATTCACCCCTCCACTTT. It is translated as CASSLSLYNSPLHF.

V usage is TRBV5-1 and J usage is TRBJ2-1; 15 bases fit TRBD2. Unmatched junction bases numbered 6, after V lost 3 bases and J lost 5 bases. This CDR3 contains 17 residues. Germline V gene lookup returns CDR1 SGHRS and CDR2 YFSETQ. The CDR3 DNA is TGCGCCAGCAGCTCTGGGGGACTAGCGGGGGGTCACAATGAGCAGTTCTTC. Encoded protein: CASSSGGLAGGHNEQFF.